These 5 T cell receptor beta chains were sequenced from one sample in a study of PD-1 blockade in classical Hodgkin lymphoma. Every patient experienced relapse after autologous stem cell transplantation, and brentuximab vedotin exposure varied. Assay used: immunoSEQ multiplex PCR; TCRdb lists only in-frame clones, some missing. The sample shows approximately 57,000 clones, approximately 90% of them seen only once. Sequencing used peripheral blood mononuclear cells (PBMCs), obtained before the second cycle of nivolumab. The receptor source for this set is a human donor with classical Hodgkin lymphoma.

The J gene is TRBJ2-6, the V gene TRBV6-1; a weak D match, TRBD1 (6 bases). The germline V gene has CDR1 MNHNS and CDR2 SASEGT. Trimming removed 6 bases at V and 3 bases at J, with 12 bases between. This CDR3 spans 15 amino acids. The CDR3 DNA sequence: TGTGCCAGCAGGAGACAGGCGAGTGGGGCCAACGTCCTGACTTTC. This encodes CASRRQASGANVLTF.

The gene calls are TRBV7-6 and TRBJ2-3; D unclear. Germline V gives CDR1 SGHVS, CDR2 FNYEAQ. This CDR3 is 12 amino acids long. With 2 bases removed from V and 4 bases from J, the gap between germline ends came to 4 bases. The chain's CDR3 is CASSLLSDTQYF. DNA of the CDR3: TGTGCCAGCAGCTTATTGTCAGATACGCAGTATTTT.

The chain couples TRBV5-4 to TRBJ2-7; D gene uncertain. Germline V gene data show CDR1 as SGHNT and CDR2 as YYREEE (reference sequence). The CDR3 spans 14 residues. Trimming removed 0 bases at V and 5 bases at J, with 12 bases between. The CDR3: CASSLAGQLDEQYF. CDR3 sequence (DNA): TGTGCCAGCAGCTTGGCCGGTCAGTTGGACGAGCAGTACTTC. Full variable domain (outside the CDR3, taken from reference TRBV5-4 and TRBJ2-7): ETGVTQSPTHLIKTRGQQVTLRCSSQSGHNTVSWYQQALGQGPQFIFQYYREEENGRGNFPPRFSGLQFPNYSSELNVNALELDDSALYLCASSLAGQLDEQYFGPGTRLTVT.

The chain uses TRBV2 and TRBJ1-1; D gene ambiguous. Trimming took off 10 bases at V and 1 base at J, with 10 bases between the two ends. Germline values: CDR1 SNHLY, CDR2 FYNNEI. The CDR3 totals 12 residues. CDR3 coding DNA: TGTGCCAACCGGGCTACGAACACTGAAGCTTTCTTT. Encoded protein: CANRATNTEAFF.

The chain links TRBV7-8 to TRBJ2-2, with 9 bases that match TRBD1. Germline V gene lookup returns CDR1 SGHVS and CDR2 FQNEAQ. The CDR3 has 18 residues. Germline trimming cut 5 bases from V and 2 bases from J; bases unmatched to any gene: 12. The CDR3 region has the DNA TGTGCCAGCAGCCAACAGGGGGCCCCCGGGACCAACACCGGGGAGCTGTTTTTT. It is translated as CASSQQGAPGTNTGELFF. Based on the CDR3 plus reference TRBV7-8 and TRBJ2-2, the full variable domain is GAGVSQSPRYKVAKRGQDVALRCDPISGHVSLFWYQQALGQGPEFLTYFQNEAQLDKSGLPSDRFFAERPEGSVSTLKIQRTQQEDSAVYLCASSQQGAPGTNTGELFFGEGSRLTVL.